This T cell receptor (beta chain) was obtained from a study of T cell changes during pregnancy in multiple sclerosis. Repertoires were generated with immunoSEQ multiplex PCR, while TCRdb's copy carries only in-frame clones and drops some. The data contain tens of thousands of clones, roughly 92% of them singletons. Per germline, CDR1 SGHDT and CDR2 YYEEEE. Trimming took off 1 base at V and 7 bases at J, with 8 bases between the two ends. This CDR3 is built from 13 residues. The TCR sequence derives from a female donor with multiple sclerosis, enrolled in a pregnancy study. The sample consisted of CD4+ T cells from peripheral blood mononuclear cells, taken in the second trimester of pregnancy. V and J are TRBV5-6 and TRBJ1-4, with D unclear. This CDR3 reads CASSLYRTEKLFF. DNA for the CDR3: TGTGCCAGCAGCTTGTACAGAACTGAAAAACTGTTTTTT. Full variable domain (outside the CDR3, taken from reference TRBV5-6 and TRBJ1-4): DAGVTQSPTHLIKTRGQQVTLRCSPKSGHDTVSWYQQALGQGPQFIFQYYEEEERQRGNFPDRFSGHQFPNYSSELNVNALLLGDSALYLCASSLYRTEKLFFGSGTQLSVL.